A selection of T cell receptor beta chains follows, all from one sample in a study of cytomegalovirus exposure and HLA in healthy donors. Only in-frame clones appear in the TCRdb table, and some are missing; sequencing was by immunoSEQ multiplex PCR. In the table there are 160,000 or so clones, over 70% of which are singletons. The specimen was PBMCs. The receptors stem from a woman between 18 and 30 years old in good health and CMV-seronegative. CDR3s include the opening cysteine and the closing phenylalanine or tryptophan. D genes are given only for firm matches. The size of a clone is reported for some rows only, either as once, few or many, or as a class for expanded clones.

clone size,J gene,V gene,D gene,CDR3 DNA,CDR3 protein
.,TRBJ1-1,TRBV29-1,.,TGCAGCGTTGTCATGGTCCAGGGTATTGCTTTCTTT,CSVVMVQGIAFF
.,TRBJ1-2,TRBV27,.,TGTGCCAGCAGTTTAACAAGTAACTATGGCTACACCTTC,CASSLTSNYGYTF
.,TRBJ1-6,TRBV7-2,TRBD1,TGTGCCAGCAGCTCCCAGGGGGTTAATTCACCCCTCCACTTT,CASSSQGVNSPLHF
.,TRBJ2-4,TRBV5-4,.,TGTGCCAGCAGCCCCGGCGGTGGGGCCAAAAACAGTCAGTACTTC,CASSPGGGAKNSQYF
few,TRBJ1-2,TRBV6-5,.,TGTGCCAGCAGTTACATCGATGGCTCTAACTATGGCTACACCTTC,CASSYIDGSNYGYTF
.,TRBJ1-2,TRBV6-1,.,TGTGCCACGAGTATTAACTATGGCTACACCTTC,CATSINYGYTF
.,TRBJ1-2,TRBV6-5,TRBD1,TGTGCCAGCAGTTATTCGGACAGGGGGCAAGGCTACACCTTC,CASSYSDRGQGYTF
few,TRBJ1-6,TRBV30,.,TGTGCCTGGAGTCGTCAGGGCAGTTCACCCCTCCACTTT,CAWSRQGSSPLHF
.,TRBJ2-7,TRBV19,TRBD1,TGTGCCAGTAGTGTCCTGGGGACAGGAGGATCCGAGCAGTACTTC,CASSVLGTGGSEQYF
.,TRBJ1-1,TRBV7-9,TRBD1,TGTGCCAGCAGCTTAGCGGACAGGGCCACTGAAGCTTTCTTT,CASSLADRATEAFF
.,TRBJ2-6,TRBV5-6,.,TGTGCCAGCAGCTTGGTAAACTCTGGGGCCAACGTCCTGACTTTC,CASSLVNSGANVLTF
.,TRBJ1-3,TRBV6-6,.,TGTGCCAGCAGTTTCTCCGGGACATCTGGAAACACCATATATTTT,CASSFSGTSGNTIYF
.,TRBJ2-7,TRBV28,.,TGTGCCAGCAGTTTTACAGGGGTCCCGGGAGCCGAGCAGTACTTC,CASSFTGVPGAEQYF
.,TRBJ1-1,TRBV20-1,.,TGCAGTGCGAGCGGGGGCCGTGAAGCTTTCTTT,CSASGGREAFF
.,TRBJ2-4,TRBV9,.,TGTGCCAGCAGCGTATGGTCAGGAGCCAAAAACATTCAGTACTTC,CASSVWSGAKNIQYF
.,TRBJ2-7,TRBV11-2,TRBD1,TGTGCCAGCAGCTTCATCGGGACAGGGGGCTACGAGCAGTACTTC,CASSFIGTGGYEQYF
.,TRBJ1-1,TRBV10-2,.,TGCGCCAGCAGTGAGGGGGGGTTGAGCGCTTTCTTT,CASSEGGLSAFF
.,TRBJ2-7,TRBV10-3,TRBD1,TGTGCCATCAGTGCCGGGGAACAGGGGGGTTACGAGCAGTACTTC,CAISAGEQGGYEQYF
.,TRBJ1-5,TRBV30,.,TGTGCCTGGACGGCGGGGTCCGCGGGCAATCAGCCCCAGCATTTT,CAWTAGSAGNQPQHF
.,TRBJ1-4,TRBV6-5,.,TGTGCCAGCAGTTATTTCTCTGGGGGGAGGGAAAAACTGTTTTTT,CASSYFSGGREKLFF
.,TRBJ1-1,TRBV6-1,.,TGTGCCAGCCTAATTCGGGGGATGAACACTGAAGCTTTCTTT,CASLIRGMNTEAFF
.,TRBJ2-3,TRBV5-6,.,TGTGCCAGCAGCTTGGTAGCCCAGACCCCAGATACGCAGTATTTT,CASSLVAQTPDTQYF
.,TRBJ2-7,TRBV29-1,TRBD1,TGCAGCGTATTAACCCTTGACAGGGACCACGAGCAGTACTTC,CSVLTLDRDHEQYF
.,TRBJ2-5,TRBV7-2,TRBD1,TGTGCCAGCAGCTACCAAACAGGGGGCGATGGGAAGACCCAGTACTTC,CASSYQTGGDGKTQYF
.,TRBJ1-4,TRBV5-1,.,TGCGCCAGCAGAAGCGGGGGGACAACTAATGAAAAACTGTTTTTT,CASRSGGTTNEKLFF
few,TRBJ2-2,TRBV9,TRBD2,TGTGCCAGCAGCGTATGGGCTAGCGGGGGGGCCGGGGAGCTGTTTTTT,CASSVWASGGAGELFF
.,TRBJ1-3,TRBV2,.,TGTGCCAGCAGTGTCGGGGGAAACACCATATATTTT,CASSVGGNTIYF
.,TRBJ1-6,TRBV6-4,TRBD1,TGTGCCAGCAGGGGACAGGGCTCCTATAATTCACCCCTCCACTTT,CASRGQGSYNSPLHF